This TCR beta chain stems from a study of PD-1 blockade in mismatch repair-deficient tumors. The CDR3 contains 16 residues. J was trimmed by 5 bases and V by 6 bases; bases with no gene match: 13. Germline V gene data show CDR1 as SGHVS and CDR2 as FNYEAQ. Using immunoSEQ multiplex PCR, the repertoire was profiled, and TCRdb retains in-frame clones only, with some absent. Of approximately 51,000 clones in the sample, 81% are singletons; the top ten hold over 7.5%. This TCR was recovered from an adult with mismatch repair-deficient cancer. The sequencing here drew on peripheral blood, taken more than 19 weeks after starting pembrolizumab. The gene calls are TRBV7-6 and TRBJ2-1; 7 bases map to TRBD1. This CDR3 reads CASSRELDRVNNEQFF. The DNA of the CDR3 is TGTGCCAGCAGTCGTGAACTTGACAGGGTTAACAATGAGCAGTTCTTC.